The entry below describes one T cell receptor (beta chain). Its antigen is not known. This sample was taken from a study of molecular identifiers for immune sequencing clone quantification. Overall study: In the replicates, RNA derived from around 20,000 or 99,000 naive CD8 cells was divided into five parts, and four were sequenced.

V lost 3 bases, J lost 6 bases, and 6 bases stayed unmatched. The germline V gene has CDR1 SGDLS and CDR2 YYNGEE. This CDR3 comprises 15 residues. Study-level points and caveats: Beyond 20 RNA copies, clones held over 99% of effector molecules, compared with under 1% in naive cells.

The authors built bulk TCR libraries by previously described methods with listed TCR primers. TCRdb redid the calling of the PCR reads with MiXCR, one entry per CDR3 protein. This sample has about 640,000 distinct CDR3 sequences, with just under 20% found just once. Sorting captured naive CD8 T cells as CD8+CD4-CCR7+CD45RA+. Sequenced input: naive CD8+ T cells from blood, with Jurkat cell RNA spiked in. The subset: FACS-sorted CD8+CD4-CCR7+CD45RA+ naive T cells. J is TRBJ1-6 and V is TRBV9; 7 nucleotides agree with TRBD1. This receptor was taken from a human donor in good health. Some libraries in this study had Jurkat cell RNA spiked in. CDR3 DNA: TGTGCCAGCAGCGGACAGGGAGAAGGTAATTCACCCCTCCACTTT. This codes for CASSGQGEGNSPLHF.